This T cell receptor (beta chain) was sequenced during a study of OX40 agonist ivuxolimab in advanced cancers. For the study at large: Around 40% of patients had received prior checkpoint inhibitor therapy.

Profiled with immunoSEQ multiplex PCR; TCRdb holds only in-frame clones, not every one. The data contain roughly 48,000 clones, roughly 84% of them seen just once; the ten biggest clones take up 9% to 10%. The CDR3 loop spans 15 amino acids. CDR1 MDHEN and CDR2 SYDVKM come from the germline V gene. The ends were cut back, 4 bases at V and 2 bases at J, with 15 bases in the middle. This specimen was CD4+ or CD8+ T cells sorted from blood, taken in a trial of the OX40 agonist ivuxolimab. The rearrangement links TRBV28 to TRBJ2-7, with D possibly matching TRBD2 (5 bases). The sequence came from an adult with an advanced solid tumor such as melanoma, head and neck, liver or kidney cancer. CDR3 sequence reads: CASSSPPGTAYEQYF. In DNA, the CDR3 is TGTGCCAGCAGTTCGCCCCCGGGAACAGCCTACGAGCAGTACTTC.